The present T cell receptor beta chain was sequenced within a study of blood T cell repertoires in COVID-19. In the study overall: Sources were T cells, B-cell-depleted T cells, or PBMCs; the material itself was cDNA or gDNA.

Original processing notes: Amplification from reference gene primers served as the basis for estimated nucleated cell counts. Data came from immunoSEQ multiplex PCR; TCRdb stores just in-frame clones and leaves some out. That table gives V, J and clone size, and the DNA gave D and trimming. The repertoire includes 300,000 to 350,000 clones, approximately 90% of them detected once, and about 3.9% sits in the top ten. Germline loops: CDR1 MNHEY, CDR2 SMNVEV (reference sequence). The J segment lost 1 base and the V segment lost 3 bases, leaving 6 bases of the junction unmatched. The CDR3 length is 17 residues. Seattle cases were enrolled at active infection and followed longitudinally.

The receptor comes from a woman in her fifties or sixties with COVID-19, enrolled during active disease. Sequencing was performed on peripheral blood. This chain joins TRBV27 and TRBJ1-6; the match to TRBD1 covers 7 bases. CDR3 nucleotide sequence: TGTGCCAGCAGTTTTCGACAGGGAACGTCCTATAATTCACCCCTCCACTTT. Translated: CASSFRQGTSYNSPLHF.